A single sample gave rise to the 19 T cell receptor beta chains below, sequenced in a study of tumor and adjacent non-tumor tissue in lung cancer. Three rounds of nested PCR, following a modified ARM-PCR protocol, produced the TCRbeta library. TCRdb re-called the multiplex PCR reads through MiXCR, storing one row per CDR3 protein. The sample consists of about 93,000 distinct CDR3 sequences, approximately 70% of them appearing once. No cell sorting was done before RNA was extracted from the tissue. Sequencing was performed on lung tumor tissue. The source of these receptors is a man aged 60 to 75 with non-small cell lung cancer.

Notes on this clonotype: The junction departs from the called germline gene at one end, perhaps through a read error. V is TRBV29-1 and J is TRBJ2-1; a weak D match, TRBD2 (6 bases). The CDR3 spans 12 residues. Germline V gene sequence: CDR1 SQVTM, CDR2 ANQGSEA. The CDR3 DNA sequence: TGCAGCATTGAAGAAGCGGGCTACGAGCAGTTCTTC. Translated: CSIEEAGYEQFF.

This sequence joins TRBV29-1 and TRBJ1-2, with TRBD1 as a possible D gene (5 bases). This CDR3 spans 10 amino acids. Per the germline V gene, CDR1 is SQVTM and CDR2 is ANQGSEA. DNA of the CDR3: TGCAGGGTAGACGGGGGTGGCTACACCTTC. Amino acids: CRVDGGGYTF.

This clonotype was detected many times. The chain has TRBV12-3 or TRBV12-4 and TRBJ2-7; TRBD1 matches at 7 bases. CDR3 length: 13 amino acids. Germline trimming cut 9 bases from V and 6 bases from J; bases unmatched to any gene: 11. In DNA form, the CDR3 reads TGTGCCAGTAGGACAGGTTCCTTGGGCGAGCAGTACTTC. Its translation is CASRTGSLGEQYF.

The chain uses TRBV6-6 and TRBJ2-1; no clear D. Germline V gene data show CDR1 as MNHNY and CDR2 as SVGAGI (reference sequence). The CDR3 extends over 13 amino acids. DNA for the CDR3: TGTGTCAGGAGTCCCGTGGCATACAATGAGCAGTTCTTC. This translates into CVRSPVAYNEQFF.

Of note for this clonotype: The junction differs from germline at one of its ends, possibly a read error. As DNA, the CDR3 is TGCGCCTGCAGCCAACCTTTGGGACAGAGGGTCCCAGATACGCAATATTTT. This encodes CACSQPLGQRVPDTQYF. This sequence joins TRBV4-1 and TRBJ2-3; 7 nucleotides match TRBD1. The CDR3 totals 17 residues. Per the germline V gene, CDR1 is MGHRA and CDR2 is YSYEKL.

The chain couples TRBV12-3 or TRBV12-4 to TRBJ2-3, with D tentatively TRBD1 (5 bases). The V end was cut by 6 bases, the J end by 10 bases, with 32 bases between. The CDR3 extends over 18 amino acids. CDR3 coding DNA: TGTGCCAGCAGCCCCCCGAGGCTTAGCAAACCATCCTCAGGGCCGCAGTATTTT. This codes for CASSPPRLSKPSSGPQYF.

With respect to this clonotype: At one end, the junction sequence differs from germline, possibly due to a read error. This chain links TRBV7-9 with TRBJ2-1, with 8 positions matching TRBD2. Germline V gives CDR1 SEHNR, CDR2 FQNEAQ (reference sequence). The CDR3 has 17 amino acids. CDR3 DNA sequence: TGTGCCAGCAACACTACCCTACTAGCGGAGACCTACAATGAGCAGTCCTTC. Its protein product is CASNTTLLAETYNEQSF.

This clonotype has only a few counts. Its ends do not fully match the called genes, so a read error is possible. J is TRBJ2-2 and V is TRBV11-3; weak D call: TRBD2 (6 bases). Germline V gene sequence: CDR1 SGHNT, CDR2 YENEEA. The CDR3 consists of 15 residues. The CDR3 is CASSFSGDATGELFF. The CDR3 DNA reads as TGTGCCAGCAGCTTTTCGGGAGATGCCACCGGGGAGCTGTTCTTT.

Worth noting for this clonotype: It may be a read error: a sequence one base away is much more abundant. The chain combines TRBV14 with TRBJ1-4; the match to TRBD1 covers 8 bases. After removal of 2 bases from V and 8 bases from J, the junction contained 7 bases not matched to a gene. The germline V gene encodes CDR1 SGHDN and CDR2 FVKESK. CDR3 size: 15 residues. In nucleotides, the CDR3 is TGTGCCAGCAGCCAATTCTCAGGGGGCGAGGAAAAACTGTTTTTT. This sequence encodes CASSQFSGGEEKLFF.

The chain has TRBV30 and TRBJ1-3, with TRBD1 identical over 7 bases. Per the germline V gene, CDR1 is GTSNPN and CDR2 is SVGIG (reference sequence). V dropped 3 bases and J dropped 4; count of bases not matched to a gene: 15. CDR3 length equals 17 residues. CDR3 DNA sequence: TGTGCCTGGAGGAACCGGGACAGAGGGCGGAGAGGAAACACCATATATTTT. Translating gives CAWRNRDRGRRGNTIYF.

As concerns this clonotype: The junction departs from germline at one end; a sequencing error may be responsible. The chain uses TRBV11-3 and TRBJ2-1; 8 bases line up with TRBD2. Looked up from germline, CDR1 is SGHNT and CDR2 is YENEEA. This CDR3 contains 16 residues. CDR3 region: CAGSLGTSGPGDEHFF. The DNA of the CDR3 is TGTGCCGGCAGCTTAGGGACTAGTGGACCCGGGGATGAGCACTTCTTC.

The table lists this clonotype with many counts. The chain is built from TRBV6-6 and TRBJ2-1; tentatively, D is TRBD1 (5 bases). Between the trimmed V and J ends, which lost 3 bases and 5 bases, there was a span of 14 bases. There are 15 residues in the CDR3. Germline CDR1 MNHNY, CDR2 SVGAGI (reference sequence). The chain's CDR3 is CASSYFAGMDNEQFF. DNA for the CDR3: TGTGCCAGCAGTTATTTTGCAGGGATGGACAATGAGCAGTTCTTC.

In regard to this clonotype: One end of the junction varies from germline; a read error may be responsible. The V and J genes are TRBV4-3 and TRBJ1-3; 10 nucleotides agree with TRBD1. CDR3 length equals 17 residues. Germline values: CDR1 LGHNA, CDR2 YSLEER. CDR3 amino acids: CVSSQHPGQGSRDTIYF. The CDR3 DNA is TGCGTCAGCAGCCAGCATCCGGGACAGGGGTCGAGAGACACCATATATTTT.

This clonotype showed up just a few times. This sequence may be a read error, since a much larger clone differs from it by one base. The chain carries TRBV10-3 and TRBJ2-3, with 8 bases matching TRBD2. This CDR3 comprises 15 residues. Germline values: CDR1 ENHRY, CDR2 SYGVKD. Here the CDR3 DNA reads TGTGCCGTCAGTGATAGCGGGGCCTCAGGAGATACGCAGTATTTT. The encoded protein is CAVSDSGASGDTQYF.

This clonotype was detected ten times or more. J is TRBJ1-6 and V is TRBV12-3 or TRBV12-4; TRBD1 is a possible D gene (6 bases). Trimming shortened V by 5 bases and J by 9 bases, and 11 bases separated the two germline ends. CDR3 length: 13 residues. CDR3 nucleotides: TGTGCCAGCAGTCGTAAGGGGGTTTCACCCCTCCACTTT. This encodes CASSRKGVSPLHF.

Worth noting for this clonotype: The junction departs from germline at one end; a sequencing error may be responsible. This chain joins TRBV12-3 or TRBV12-4 and TRBJ1-1, with D unclear. The CDR3 runs 11 residues. The CDR3 nucleotides are TGTGCCTGCAGCTGGAACACTGGAGCTTTCTTT. Translating it yields CACSWNTGAFF.

This clonotype has at least ten counts. This sequence joins TRBV20-1 and TRBJ2-7; 7 bases are a match to TRBD2. CDR3 length: 13 residues. Germline values: CDR1 DFQATT, CDR2 SNEGSKA (reference sequence). J gave up 4 bases and V 2 bases, and 5 bases lay outside the gene matches. CDR3 loop: CSARKGLTYEQYF. CDR3 DNA: TGCAGTGCTAGAAAGGGACTAACTTACGAGCAGTACTTC.

This chain connects TRBV29-1 to TRBJ1-3; maybe TRBD1 (6 bases). V was shortened by 8 bases and J by 1 base, with 18 bases between the two germline ends. This CDR3 spans 15 amino acids. Per germline, CDR1 SQVTM and CDR2 ANQGSEA. CDR3 sequence reads: CSIRTGQQSGNTIYF. The CDR3 DNA reads TGCAGCATTCGAACTGGACAGCAATCTGGAAACACCATATATTTT.

This clonotype has ten or more counts. The chain has TRBV4-1 and TRBJ2-1; D perhaps matches TRBD2 (5 bases). Germline V gene lookup returns CDR1 MGHRA and CDR2 YSYEKL. V was clipped by 1 base and J by 4 bases, with 11 bases between them. This CDR3 has 15 residues. CDR3 sequence reads: CASSQGGIGYNEQFF. The CDR3 DNA is TGCGCCAGCAGCCAAGGAGGGATCGGGTACAATGAGCAGTTCTTC.